In this sample, the clone carrying this TCR beta chain turned up once. Seattle patients were enrolled while actively infected and followed longitudinally. This sample is part of a study of blood T cell repertoires in COVID-19. Study-level information: Spain, Italy and the United States supplied samples that represented acute and convalescent COVID-19. The analysed material was cDNA or gDNA that came from T cells, B-cell-depleted T cells, or PBMCs.

Sequencing was performed with immunoSEQ multiplex PCR; in TCRdb, only in-frame clones are kept and a portion is missing. The data contain some 150,000 clones, roughly 80% of them seen just once; the ten biggest clones take up roughly 5.2%. The V gene lost 3 bases and the J gene lost 7 bases, with 16 bases spanning the gap. The germline gives CDR1 LNHDA, CDR2 SQIVND (reference sequence). The CDR3 loop spans 16 amino acids. The chain couples TRBV19 to TRBJ1-6; possible D gene TRBD1, 6 bases. The sequence came from a woman aged 70-85 years with COVID-19, enrolled during active disease. The sample comprised peripheral blood. The CDR3 loop is CASSIKSGTKNSPLHF. For the CDR3, the DNA is TGTGCCAGTAGTATCAAATCGGGGACAAAGAATTCACCCCTCCACTTT. The whole variable domain, remainder taken from reference TRBV19 and TRBJ1-6, is DGGITQSPKYLFRKEGQNVTLSCEQNLNHDAMYWYRQDPGQGLRLIYYSQIVNDFQKGDIAEGYSVSREKKESFPLTVTSAQKNPTAFYLCASSIKSGTKNSPLHFGNGTRLTVT.